The rows below give T cell receptor beta chains drawn from one sample of a study of CD8 T cells in ankylosing spondylitis. Each CDR3 protein is one row after TCRdb ran MiXCR on the 5' RACE reads. The data show over 400,000 distinct CDR3 sequences, with around 26% seen just once and about 0.89% held by the top ten. Sequencing used blood, either unsorted or a sorted T cell fraction (not recorded which). The source is a male donor with ankylosing spondylitis. CDR3s include the opening cysteine and the closing phenylalanine or tryptophan. The D gene is left open where the match is weak. Clone size is not always given. Where it is, it says once, few, many or a class for expanded clones.

CDR3aa	CDR3nt	abundance	j_gene	d_gene	v_gene
CASSADVGGEKLFF	TGTGCCAGCAGCGCCGATGTGGGGGGTGAAAAACTGTTTTTT	few	TRBJ1-4	.	TRBV11-2
CASSLGISGPPDTQYF	TGTGCCAGCAGCTTAGGGATTAGCGGGCCTCCCGATACGCAGTATTTT	.	TRBJ2-3	TRBD2	TRBV7-9
CASSLVTVSSYNEQFF	TGCGCCAGCAGCTTGGTGACGGTTAGCTCCTACAATGAGCAGTTCTTC	.	TRBJ2-1	.	TRBV5-1
CASSPLYEQFF	TGTGCCAGCAGTCCCCTCTATGAGCAGTTCTTC	.	TRBJ2-1	.	TRBV25-1
CASSGFSGRLFF	TGCGCCAGCAGCGGGTTTAGCGGGAGGTTGTTCTTC	.	TRBJ2-1	TRBD2	TRBV10-1
CASSQEPTRNNEQFF	TGTGCCAGCAGCCAAGAGCCGACTAGGAACAATGAGCAGTTCTTC	.	TRBJ2-1	.	TRBV3-1
CASSLVALDNEQFF	TGTGCCAGCAGCTTAGTGGCCCTCGACAATGAGCAGTTCTTC	few	TRBJ2-1	.	TRBV7-9
CASSQRSQVRINGYTF	TGTGCCAGCAGCCAACGCTCACAGGTTCGCATAAATGGCTACACCTTC	.	TRBJ1-2	.	TRBV3-1
CASSLGLTSTDTQYF	TGTGCCAGCAGTTTGGGACTGACGAGCACAGATACGCAGTATTTT	.	TRBJ2-3	.	TRBV12-3/TRBV12-4
CASSLVRQGDNEQFF	TGCGCCAGCAGCTTGGTGCGACAGGGCGACAATGAGCAGTTCTTC	.	TRBJ2-1	TRBD1	TRBV5-1
CASSSPGLGGYNEQFF	TGTGCCAGCAGCTCGCCGGGACTTGGGGGCTACAATGAGCAGTTCTTC	few	TRBJ2-1	.	TRBV7-9
CASSLSGSLTGELFF	TGCGCCAGCAGCTTGTCCGGGAGTCTTACCGGGGAGCTGTTTTTT	.	TRBJ2-2	.	TRBV5-1
CASSSTLAGAYNEQFF	TGTGCCAGCAGTTCTACCCTAGCGGGAGCGTACAATGAGCAGTTCTTC	.	TRBJ2-1	TRBD2	TRBV12-3/TRBV12-4
CASSYSGGSETQYF	TGCGCCAGCAGCTACTCCGGGGGGTCAGAGACCCAGTACTTC	.	TRBJ2-5	TRBD2	TRBV5-1
CAFMGGDYGYTF	TGTGCCTTCATGGGTGGAGATTATGGCTACACCTTC	.	TRBJ1-2	.	TRBV10-3
CASSEAGGETQYF	TGCGCCAGCAGCGAGGCGGGAGGAGAGACCCAGTACTTC	.	TRBJ2-5	TRBD2	TRBV5-1
CASIEQGAFTNEQFF	TGTGCCAGCATCGAACAGGGGGCCTTTACCAATGAGCAGTTCTTC	.	TRBJ2-1	TRBD1	TRBV6-1
CSFSLGGSNYNEQFF	TGCAGCTTCAGCTTGGGGGGGTCCAACTACAATGAGCAGTTCTTC	few	TRBJ2-1	TRBD2	TRBV29-1
CASSVFNSDYGYTF	TGTGCCAGCAGCGTATTTAACTCGGACTATGGCTACACCTTC	.	TRBJ1-2	.	TRBV7-9
CASSLGGGANTEAFF	TGTGCCAGCAGTCTTGGGGGGGGCGCGAACACTGAAGCTTTCTTT	.	TRBJ1-1	.	TRBV4-2
CSAFHRNGYSF	TGCAGTGCTTTCCACAGGAATGGCTACTCCTTC	.	TRBJ1-2	.	TRBV20-1
CSASSLNSYEQYF	TGCAGTGCCTCTAGCCTCAACTCCTACGAGCAGTACTTC	.	TRBJ2-7	.	TRBV20-1
CATSTSGSEETQYF	TGTGCCACCAGCACCAGCGGGAGTGAAGAGACCCAGTACTTC	.	TRBJ2-5	TRBD2	TRBV15
CASSSTGNSPLHF	TGTGCCAGCAGCTCAACCGGTAATTCACCCCTCCACTTT	.	TRBJ1-6	.	TRBV12-3/TRBV12-4
CASSLPGRLYGYTF	TGTGCCAGCAGCCTCCCCGGGAGACTCTATGGCTACACCTTC	.	TRBJ1-2	.	TRBV21-1
CSADARDRGHQPQHF	TGCAGTGCGGACGCCCGGGACAGGGGGCATCAGCCCCAGCATTTT	few	TRBJ1-5	TRBD1	TRBV20-1
CASSIAQGSNQPQHF	TGTGCCAGTAGTATCGCTCAGGGTAGCAATCAGCCCCAGCATTTT	.	TRBJ1-5	.	TRBV19